The 2 T cell receptor beta chains in this list originate from one sample, sequenced in a study of a mutant IDH1 vaccine in newly diagnosed glioma. Some clones are missing from TCRdb's copy, which holds only in-frame ones; the method was immunoSEQ multiplex PCR. In the table there are tens of thousands of clones, 70% to 80% of which are singletons. Time point indicated: baseline, week 1 (first vaccination visit). Treatment of the sample: pre-vaccination baseline after standard-of-care therapy. The sample here was PBMCs, taken from a glioma patient treated with radiotherapy, temozolomide or both. The receptor set was obtained from a woman aged 40 to 49 with glioma.

This rearrangement joins TRBV10-1 to TRBJ1-1; a weak D match, TRBD1 (5 bases). The germline gives CDR1 WNHNN, CDR2 SYGVQD (reference sequence). V dropped 2 bases and J dropped 0 bases, with 10 bases sitting between them. The CDR3 extends over 15 amino acids. CDR3 DNA sequence: TGCGCCAGCAGTGAGGGGCCGGACATGAACACTGAAGCTTTCTTT. Protein sequence: CASSEGPDMNTEAFF.

The chain joins TRBV6-1 to TRBJ2-7; D unclear. The V end lost 2 bases, the J end lost 3 bases, and 11 bases lay between the germline ends. The CDR3 has 14 amino acids. Germline CDR1 MNHNS, CDR2 SASEGT. The CDR3 here is CASSELDNGYEQYF. The CDR3, as DNA: TGTGCCAGCAGTGAACTCGACAACGGCTACGAGCAGTACTTC.